This T cell receptor beta chain is from a study of CXCR4 blockade with PD-1 therapy in pancreatic cancer. TCRdb's table, derived via immunoSEQ multiplex PCR, lists solely in-frame clones and lacks some. The sample contains around 4,800 clones, roughly half of which appear only once. This clone was seen a handful of times. The source of this sequence is a human donor with pancreatic ductal adenocarcinoma. Sequencing was done on a sample of tumor tissue.

The CDR3 sequence is CASSPGLAGGTDTQYF. CDR3 nucleotide sequence: TGTGCCAGCAGCCCGGGACTAGCGGGGGGCACAGATACGCAGTATTTT. J is TRBJ2-3 and V is TRBV11-3, with 14 bases matching TRBD2. V lost 5 bases and J lost 1; bases outside the gene matches: 2. Germline assignment: CDR1 SGHNT and CDR2 YENEEA. The CDR3 runs 16 residues.